The clone carrying this T cell receptor (beta chain) was found once. Its antigen is not known. There are 16 residues in the CDR3. With V trimmed by 3 bases and J by 7 bases, 11 bases remained unmatched. Germline-derived CDR1 and CDR2 are SGHRS and YFSETQ. This table comes from immunoSEQ multiplex PCR, and its TCRdb copy is limited to in-frame clones, with some not included. The table lists more than 55,000 clones, around 84% of them singletons. This sample was taken from a study of PD-L1 blockade in urothelial cancer. Across the whole study: When patients started atezolizumab around 2014, it was given at 1,200 mg intravenously every 3 weeks. The researchers analyzed blood 3 weeks (second dose) and 6 weeks after treatment start. Previous chemotherapy exposure amounted to 0 to 3 regimens for patients.

Study-wide results and limits: Clonality of blood TCR below the median before treatment predicted better survival.

The rearrangement uses TRBV5-1 and TRBJ2-1; 9 nucleotides align to TRBD2. Sequences were derived from PBMCs, sampled around atezolizumab (anti-PD-L1) treatment. This sequence was found in a man between 45 and 60 years old with urothelial cancer. The CDR3 coding sequence is TGCGCCAGCAGCTGGGGTGGGCTAGCGGGACTGAATGAGCAGTTCTTC. It translates to CASSWGGLAGLNEQFF. Drawing the rest from reference TRBV5-1 and TRBJ2-1, the complete variable domain is KAGVTQTPRYLIKTRGQQVTLSCSPISGHRSVSWYQQTPGQGLQFLFEYFSETQRNKGNFPGRFSGRQFSNSRSEMNVSTLELGDSALYLCASSWGGLAGLNEQFFGPGTRLTVL.